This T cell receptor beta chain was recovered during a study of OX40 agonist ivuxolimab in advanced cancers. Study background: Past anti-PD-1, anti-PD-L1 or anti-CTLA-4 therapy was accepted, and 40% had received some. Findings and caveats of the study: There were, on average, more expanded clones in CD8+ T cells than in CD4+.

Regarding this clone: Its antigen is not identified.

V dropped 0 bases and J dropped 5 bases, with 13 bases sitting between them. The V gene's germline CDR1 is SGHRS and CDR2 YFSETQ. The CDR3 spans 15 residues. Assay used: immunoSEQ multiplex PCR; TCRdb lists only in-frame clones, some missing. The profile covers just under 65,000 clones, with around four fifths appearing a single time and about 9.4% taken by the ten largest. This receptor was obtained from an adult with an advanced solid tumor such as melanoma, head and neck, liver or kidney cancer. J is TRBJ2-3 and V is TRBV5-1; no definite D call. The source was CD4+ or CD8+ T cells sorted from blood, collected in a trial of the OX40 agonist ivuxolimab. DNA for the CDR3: TGCGCCAGCAGCTTGGCCGGTAGGAGACTAGATACGCAGTATTTT. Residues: CASSLAGRRLDTQYF.